Following are 11 T cell receptor beta chains from one sample sequenced in a study of sequential checkpoint blockade in melanoma. Stated treatment: randomized to nivolumab then ipilimumab (arm A) or the reverse (arm B). TCRdb keeps only in-frame clones here, not all; method: immunoSEQ multiplex PCR. Of about 12,000 clones listed, about 26% are singletons. Sequences were derived from tumor tissue (inferred from file names), sampled from a patient given nivolumab and ipilimumab in sequence. These receptors originate from a human donor with melanoma.

The count of this clone is one. The chain joins TRBV14 to TRBJ2-1, with D possibly TRBD1 on 6 matching bases. Germline V lookup: CDR1 SGHDN, CDR2 FVKESK. The CDR3 totals 14 residues. V was shortened by 4 bases and J by 6 bases, with 13 bases between the two germline ends. The chain's CDR3 is CASSPPGRGNEQFF. CDR3 in DNA: TGTGCCAGCAGCCCCCCGGGCAGGGGCAATGAGCAGTTCTTC.

In this sample, this clone turned up once. This chain uses TRBV28 with TRBJ2-1; 11 bases agree with TRBD2. The CDR3 has 18 residues. Trimming took 6 bases from V and 0 from J; bases not matched to a gene: 10. From germline, CDR1 is MDHEN and CDR2 SYDVKM. CDR3 sequence (DNA): TGTGCCAGCAGACTAGCGGGGGCCCCCTTGAGCTCCTACAATGAGCAGTTCTTC. Translation: CASRLAGAPLSSYNEQFF.

This clone has more than one count but fewer than ten. The chain couples TRBV11-3 to TRBJ2-1; 12 bases are shared with TRBD1. CDR3 length: 14 amino acids. V trimming: 4 bases; J trimming: 9 bases; junction bases outside the gene matches: 4. Germline lookup yields CDR1 SGHNT and CDR2 YENEEA. The CDR3 DNA follows: TGTGCCAGCAGCTGGGGACAGGGGGCGGTTGAGCAGTTCTTC. This codes for CASSWGQGAVEQFF. Combining the CDR3 with reference TRBV11-3 and TRBJ2-1 gives the whole variable domain EAGVVQSPRYKIIEKKQPVAFWCNPISGHNTLYWYLQNLGQGPELLIRYENEEAVDDSQLPKDRFSAERLKGVDSTLKIQPAELGDSAVYLCASSWGQGAVEQFFGPGTRLTVL.

This clone has more than one count but fewer than ten. The rearrangement links TRBV11-3 to TRBJ1-6; TRBD1 matches at 7 bases. Trimming cost V 5 bases and J 7 bases; bases outside gene matches: 8. CDR1 is SGHNT and CDR2 is YENEEA in the germline V gene. This CDR3 has 15 amino acids. CDR3 sequence reads: CASSPQTGTNSPLHF. For the CDR3, the DNA is TGTGCCAGCAGCCCCCAGACAGGGACGAATTCACCCCTCCACTTT.

This clone is classed as medium-sized. The chain couples TRBV11-3 to TRBJ1-4; tentative D call: TRBD1 (6 bases). Trimming pared 2 bases from V and 6 bases from J, leaving 13 bases between. The CDR3 spans 15 residues. The germline V gene encodes CDR1 SGHNT and CDR2 YENEEA. This chain's CDR3 is CASSLLAGAHEKLFF. The CDR3 region has the DNA TGTGCCAGCAGCTTACTGGCAGGGGCGCATGAAAAACTGTTTTTT.

The chain joins TRBV5-1 to TRBJ1-3; D uncertain. The CDR3 has 14 residues. The germline V gene encodes CDR1 SGHRS and CDR2 YFSETQ. The germline V and J ends were trimmed by 3 bases and 0 bases, with 7 bases remaining between them. CDR3 residues: CASSSVSSGNTIYF. For the CDR3, the DNA is TGCGCCAGCAGCTCGGTCAGCTCTGGAAACACCATATATTTT. The whole variable domain, remainder taken from reference TRBV5-1 and TRBJ1-3, is KAGVTQTPRYLIKTRGQQVTLSCSPISGHRSVSWYQQTPGQGLQFLFEYFSETQRNKGNFPGRFSGRQFSNSRSEMNVSTLELGDSALYLCASSSVSSGNTIYFGEGSWLTVV.

The chain carries TRBV5-1 and TRBJ2-7; D ambiguous. CDR1 is SGHRS, CDR2 YFSETQ, per germline. The CDR3 sequence is 15 residues long. The ends were cut back, 0 bases at V and 0 bases at J, with 10 bases in the middle. The CDR3 DNA sequence: TGCGCCAGCAGCTTGGAGGCAGTTACCTCCTACGAGCAGTACGTC. It codes for CASSLEAVTSYEQYV.

This chain uses TRBV28 with TRBJ1-6; D gene unclear. V was trimmed by 7 bases and J by 5 bases, leaving 6 bases between them. The germline CDR1 and CDR2 sequences are MDHEN and SYDVKM. The CDR3 contains 12 residues. In nucleotides, the CDR3 is TGTGCCAGCACCTTAAATAATTCACCCCTCCACTTT. Protein: CASTLNNSPLHF.

V is TRBV19 and J is TRBJ1-2; 9 bases are shared with TRBD1. V was clipped by 3 bases and J by 1 base; unmatched bases: 6. Germline V lookup: CDR1 LNHDA, CDR2 SQIVND (reference sequence). This CDR3 is built from 16 residues. In DNA form, the CDR3 reads TGTGCCAGTAGTATTAGGACAGGGGCCGTTAACTATGGCTACACCTTC. Translating gives CASSIRTGAVNYGYTF.

This clone was observed a handful of times. The rearrangement links TRBV9 to TRBJ2-1; tentative D call: TRBD2 (7 bases). V lost 6 bases and J 6 bases, leaving 25 bases between the germline ends. CDR1 and CDR2 (germline): SGDLS, YYNGEE. The CDR3 runs 17 residues. The CDR3 spells CASINSEIKRGGNEQFF. The CDR3 DNA follows: TGTGCCAGCATCAACTCCGAGATTAAAAGGGGGGGCAATGAGCAGTTCTTC.

This clone was picked up a small number of times. The chain uses TRBV5-8 and TRBJ2-2; TRBD2 agrees at 10 bases. V lost 2 bases to trimming and J lost 3 bases; unmatched junction nucleotides: 1. Germline V gives CDR1 SGHTS, CDR2 YDEGEE. This CDR3 region has 15 residues. CDR3 amino acids: CASSLAGGHTGELFF. CDR3 DNA: TGTGCCAGCAGCTTAGCGGGGGGGCACACCGGGGAGCTGTTTTTT.